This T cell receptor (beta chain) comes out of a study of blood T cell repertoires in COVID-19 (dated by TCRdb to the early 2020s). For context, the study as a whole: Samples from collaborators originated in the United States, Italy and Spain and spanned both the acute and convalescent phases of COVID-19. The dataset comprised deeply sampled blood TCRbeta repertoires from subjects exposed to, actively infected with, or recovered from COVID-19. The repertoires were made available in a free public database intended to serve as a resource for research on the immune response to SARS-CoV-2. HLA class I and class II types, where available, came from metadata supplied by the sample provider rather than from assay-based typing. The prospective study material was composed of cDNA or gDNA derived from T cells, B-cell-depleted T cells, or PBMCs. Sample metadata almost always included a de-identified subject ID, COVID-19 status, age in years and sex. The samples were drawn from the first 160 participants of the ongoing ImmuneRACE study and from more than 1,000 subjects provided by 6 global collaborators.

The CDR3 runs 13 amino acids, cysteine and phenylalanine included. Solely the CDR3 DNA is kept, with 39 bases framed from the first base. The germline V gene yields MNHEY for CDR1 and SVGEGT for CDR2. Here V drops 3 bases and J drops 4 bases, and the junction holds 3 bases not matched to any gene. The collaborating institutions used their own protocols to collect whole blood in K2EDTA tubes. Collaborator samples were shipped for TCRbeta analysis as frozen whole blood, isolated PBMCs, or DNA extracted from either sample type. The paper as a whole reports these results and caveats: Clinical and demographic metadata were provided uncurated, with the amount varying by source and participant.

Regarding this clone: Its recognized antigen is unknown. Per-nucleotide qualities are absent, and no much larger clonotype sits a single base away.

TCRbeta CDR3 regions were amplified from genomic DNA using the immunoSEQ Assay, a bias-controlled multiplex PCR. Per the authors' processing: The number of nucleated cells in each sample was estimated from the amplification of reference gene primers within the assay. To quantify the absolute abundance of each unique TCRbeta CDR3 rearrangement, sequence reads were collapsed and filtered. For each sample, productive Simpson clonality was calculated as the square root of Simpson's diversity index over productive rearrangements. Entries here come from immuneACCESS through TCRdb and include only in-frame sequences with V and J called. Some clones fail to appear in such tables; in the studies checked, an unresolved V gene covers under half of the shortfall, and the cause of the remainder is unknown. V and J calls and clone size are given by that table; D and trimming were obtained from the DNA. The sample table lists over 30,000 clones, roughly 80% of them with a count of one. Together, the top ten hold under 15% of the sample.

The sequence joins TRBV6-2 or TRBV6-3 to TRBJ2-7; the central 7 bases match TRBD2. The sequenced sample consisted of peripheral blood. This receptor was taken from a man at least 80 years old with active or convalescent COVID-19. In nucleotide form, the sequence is TGTGCCAGCAGTTATGCGGGAGTTTACGAGCAGTACTTC. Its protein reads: CASSYAGVYEQYF.